The source of this T cell receptor beta chain is a study of T cells in Graves' hyperthyroidism and ophthalmopathy. There were TCR beta CDR3 regions amplified from RNA transcripts. When the TCR CDR3 underwent first-round RT-PCR, the HTBI primer set was used. From the multiplex PCR reads, TCRdb called clonotypes with MiXCR, one entry per CDR3 protein. The table has approximately 630,000 distinct CDR3 sequences, under 20% seen once. The CDR3 length is 15 residues. V lost 1 base to trimming and J lost 0 bases, with 10 bases between them. The germline V gene has CDR1 SGHVS and CDR2 FNYEAQ. This sequence originates from a woman aged 25-40 years with Graves' hyperthyroidism. The V call is TRBV7-6, the J call TRBJ2-7; no clear D. The sequenced sample was blood. CDR3 nucleotides: TGTGCCAGCAGCTTAGAACTGAGTGGCTCCTACGAGCAGTACTTC. Encoded protein: CASSLELSGSYEQYF.